The T cell receptor beta chain under discussion was sequenced for a study of shared clonotypes between healthy human individuals. Study at large: Three plates each covered CD4 naive and memory; CD8 naive two, CD8 memory one. Overall study results and limits: Unshared clonotypes carried lower generation probabilities than those common to all four donors. Rarefaction indicated that sorted-subset sequencing remained incomplete although depth was large.

This CDR3 region has 14 residues. Per germline, CDR1 SGHRS and CDR2 YFSETQ. V dropped 0 bases and J dropped 6; count of bases not matched to a gene: 6. TCRdb keeps only in-frame clones here, not all; method: immunoSEQ multiplex PCR. The sample has approximately 1,500,000 clones, 98% seen once. As for this clone: As yet, its antigen is unknown.

Sequencing used naive CD4+ T cells sorted from blood. Subset defined: CD45RA+ positively selected. This receptor was obtained from a man aged 25-40 years in good health. The chain is built from TRBV5-1 and TRBJ2-7; TRBD2 aligns across 7 bases. CDR3 protein: CASSLGTSRVEQYF. In DNA form, the CDR3 reads TGCGCCAGCAGCTTGGGGACTAGTAGGGTCGAGCAGTACTTC.